This TCR beta chain was obtained from a study of shared clonotypes between healthy human individuals. As for this clone: Its antigen is still unknown.

V was clipped by 3 bases and J by 4 bases, with 18 bases between them. Germline V gene data show CDR1 as ENHRY and CDR2 as SYGVKD. The CDR3 sequence is 16 residues long. General study findings and limits: The naive CD4 repertoires of a few donors were compared, and approximately 5% of clonotypes were shared. Naive subsets tended to show greater estimated richness than memory subsets.

The assay ran at deep level. The repertoire was sequenced with immunoSEQ multiplex PCR; TCRdb's copy has only in-frame clones and lacks some. The sample includes around 1,000,000 clones, about 72% seen only once; the top ten take 0.85% to 1%. Sequenced input: memory CD4+ T cells from PBMCs. The sample's subset: CD45RA-negative fraction. The sequence was obtained from a man younger than 35 in good health. Some clones in this sample may be carry-over from other donors' samples. This chain connects TRBV10-3 to TRBJ1-2; D not resolved. The CDR3 coding sequence is TGTGCCATCAGTGAATCCAGTCCCGCAGGAACCTATGGCTACACCTTC. Its protein product is CAISESSPAGTYGYTF.